This T cell receptor beta chain appears in the sequencing data of a study of blood T cell repertoires in COVID-19. Original handling: Amplification with reference gene primers provided the estimates of nucleated cell counts. Method: immunoSEQ multiplex PCR; TCRdb's copy keeps in-frame clones and lacks some. From that table come the V and J calls and clone size; the DNA was used to work out D and trimming. The sample has roughly 150,000 clones; around 77% are singletons. Germline V gene sequence: CDR1 MNHNS, CDR2 SASEGT. Trimming took off 1 base at V and 2 bases at J, with 9 bases between the two ends. This CDR3 contains 14 residues.

This chain links TRBV6-1 with TRBJ2-7, with a tentative D call TRBD2 (5 bases). Sample: peripheral blood. This sequence originates from a man aged 70 or older with acute or convalescent COVID-19. This chain's CDR3 is CASSEVGGPYEQYF. The CDR3 region has the DNA TGTGCCAGCAGTGAAGTTGGAGGTCCCTACGAGCAGTACTTC.